The T cell receptor beta chain under discussion was sequenced for a study of cytomegalovirus exposure and HLA in healthy donors. Study-level findings and limits: In a later analysis, a missense DCLRE1C variant was linked to TCR beta V- and J-gene trimming.

This CDR3 has 17 amino acids. Looked up from germline, CDR1 is SEHNR and CDR2 is FQNEAQ (reference sequence). Germline trimming cut 1 base from V and 2 bases from J; bases unmatched to any gene: 7. 60 Vbeta and 13 Jbeta primers were used in PCR. Generated by immunoSEQ multiplex PCR, the TCRdb table keeps only in-frame clones and is missing some. The repertoire has about 160,000 clones, 60% to 85% of them found once; the top ten carry just under 3%. This clone was detected once. Antigen unknown. The sample taken for sequencing was PBMCs. V is TRBV7-9 and J is TRBJ2-3; 9 bases align to TRBD1. The origin of this receptor is a woman aged 45-60 years in good health and CMV-seropositive. In DNA, the CDR3 is TGTGCCAGCAGCTTAGGGTTGACAGGGGGACACACAGATACGCAGTATTTT. Its translation: CASSLGLTGGHTDTQYF.